Each of the 10 T cell receptor beta chains below was sequenced from the same sample in a study of T cell responses to AZD1222 COVID-19 vaccine. Using immunoSEQ multiplex PCR, the repertoire was profiled, and TCRdb retains in-frame clones only, with some absent. Of 70,000 to 90,000 clones in the sample, about nine tenths are singletons; the top ten hold about 17%. Material: peripheral blood, obtained 28 days after the second AZD1222 dose. The receptors shown here come from an adult who received the AZD1222 COVID-19 vaccine.

The gene calls are TRBV2 and TRBJ1-5; D uncertain. This CDR3 is built from 14 residues. Trimming cost V 1 base and J 8 bases, with 12 bases left between them. Germline-derived CDR1 and CDR2 are SNHLY and FYNNEI. The CDR3 spells CASSEGVGREPQHF. DNA for the CDR3: TGTGCCAGCAGTGAAGGGGTGGGAAGGGAGCCCCAGCATTTT.

The V call is TRBV18, the J call TRBJ2-6; no reliable D call. V was shortened by 7 bases and J by 0 bases, with 13 bases between the two germline ends. CDR3 length: 16 amino acids. Germline assignment: CDR1 KGHSH and CDR2 LQKENI. CDR3 DNA sequence: TGTGCCAGCTTACCCGTTGCGTTCTCTGGGGCCAACGTCCTGACTTTC. Translating it yields CASLPVAFSGANVLTF.

CDR3 sequence: CASSPAGTGDQPQHF. The CDR3 DNA sequence: TGTGCCAGCAGCCCTGCCGGGACAGGGGATCAGCCCCAGCATTTT. The rearrangement links TRBV6-6 to TRBJ1-5; 10 bases align to TRBD1. Germline values: CDR1 MNHNY, CDR2 SVGAGI (reference sequence). The CDR3 spans 15 residues. After removal of 6 bases from V and 5 bases from J, the junction contained 7 bases not matched to a gene.

This clone was detected a few times. V is TRBV9 and J is TRBJ1-1, with D uncertain. The CDR3 contains 13 residues. Per germline, CDR1 SGDLS and CDR2 YYNGEE. V gave up 0 bases and J gave up 4 bases, with 7 bases separating them. The CDR3 loop reads CASSVAGRTEAFF. The CDR3 DNA reads as TGTGCCAGCAGCGTAGCAGGACGCACTGAAGCTTTCTTT.

CDR3 in DNA: TGTGCCAGCAGCCCCCGACAGCCTGGCGAGCAGTACTTC. This sequence encodes CASSPRQPGEQYF. V usage is TRBV13 and J usage is TRBJ2-7; D might be TRBD1 (5 bases). This CDR3 region has 13 residues. The V end was cut by 5 bases, the J end by 6 bases, with 14 bases between. The germline V gene has CDR1 PRHDT and CDR2 FYEKMQ (reference sequence).

The gene calls are TRBV9 and TRBJ2-3, with D perhaps TRBD1 (6 bases). The CDR3 length is 12 residues. The V gene lost 2 bases and the J gene lost 12 bases, with 13 bases spanning the gap. Germline assignment: CDR1 SGDLS and CDR2 YYNGEE. CDR3 coding DNA: TGTGCCAGCAGCGTGCAGGGGAGAATTCAGTATTTT. This sequence encodes CASSVQGRIQYF.

This chain uses TRBV5-1 with TRBJ1-2; no reliable D call. The CDR3 extends over 14 amino acids. The germline V gene has CDR1 SGHRS and CDR2 YFSETQ. The germline V and J ends were trimmed by 0 bases and 8 bases, with 14 bases remaining between them. The CDR3 bases are TGCGCCAGCAGCTTGGCCCCGGTCGAAGCGGGCTACACCTTC. Its protein is CASSLAPVEAGYTF.

The chain couples TRBV27 to TRBJ1-2; D is possibly TRBD1 (5 bases). With 6 bases removed from V and 0 bases from J, the gap between germline ends came to 11 bases. Per germline, CDR1 MNHEY and CDR2 SMNVEV (reference sequence). This CDR3 spans 14 amino acids. CDR3 protein: CASSNGTSNYGYTF. The CDR3 DNA reads TGTGCCAGCAGCAACGGGACCTCTAACTATGGCTACACCTTC.

CDR3 sequence: CASSTAGVAYNSPLHF. The DNA of the CDR3 is TGTGCCAGCTCGACAGCGGGGGTGGCCTATAATTCACCCCTCCACTTT. This chain uses TRBV18 with TRBJ1-6; tentative D call: TRBD1 (5 bases). Germline V lookup: CDR1 KGHSH, CDR2 LQKENI. The CDR3 spans 16 residues. V lost 6 bases and J 2 bases, leaving 14 bases between the germline ends.

This clone was observed once. J is TRBJ2-2 and V is TRBV7-2, with D hard to call. The CDR3 is 11 amino acids. The ends were cut back, 8 bases at V and 7 bases at J, with 8 bases in the middle. Germline V gene data show CDR1 as SGHTA and CDR2 as FQGNSA. As DNA, the CDR3 is TGTGCCAGCGGATTCTTCGGGGAGCTGTTTTTT. This gives the protein CASGFFGELFF.